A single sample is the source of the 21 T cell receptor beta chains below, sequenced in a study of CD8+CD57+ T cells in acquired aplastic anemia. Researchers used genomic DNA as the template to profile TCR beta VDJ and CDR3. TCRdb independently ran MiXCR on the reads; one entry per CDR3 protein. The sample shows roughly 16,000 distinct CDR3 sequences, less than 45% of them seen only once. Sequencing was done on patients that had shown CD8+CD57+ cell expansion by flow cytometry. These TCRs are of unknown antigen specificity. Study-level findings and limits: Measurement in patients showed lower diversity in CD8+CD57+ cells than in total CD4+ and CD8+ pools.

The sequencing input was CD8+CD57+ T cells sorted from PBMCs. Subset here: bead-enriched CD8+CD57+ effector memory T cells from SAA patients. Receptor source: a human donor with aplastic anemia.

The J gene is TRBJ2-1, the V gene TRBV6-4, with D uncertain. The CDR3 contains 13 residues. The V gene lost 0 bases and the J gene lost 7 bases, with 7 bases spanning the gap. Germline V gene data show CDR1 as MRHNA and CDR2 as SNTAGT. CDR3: CASSDSLLNEQFF. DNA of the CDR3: TGTGCCAGCAGTGACTCCCTCCTTAATGAGCAGTTCTTC.

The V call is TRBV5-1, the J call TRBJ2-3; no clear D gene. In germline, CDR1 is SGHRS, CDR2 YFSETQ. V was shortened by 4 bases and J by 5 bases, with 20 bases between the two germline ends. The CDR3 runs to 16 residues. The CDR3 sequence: CASSDGALKPGDTQYF. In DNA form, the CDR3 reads TGCGCCAGCAGCGACGGCGCCTTGAAGCCAGGAGATACGCAGTATTTT.

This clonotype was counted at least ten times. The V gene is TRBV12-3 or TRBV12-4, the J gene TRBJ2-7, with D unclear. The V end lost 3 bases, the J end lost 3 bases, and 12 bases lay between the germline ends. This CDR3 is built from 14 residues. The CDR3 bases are TGTGCCAGCAGTTTCGAAGTGTTAGTCTACGAGCAGTACTTC. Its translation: CASSFEVLVYEQYF.

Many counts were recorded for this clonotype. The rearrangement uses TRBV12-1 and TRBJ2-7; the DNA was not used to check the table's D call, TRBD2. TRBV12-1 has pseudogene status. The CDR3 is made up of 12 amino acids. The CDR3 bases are TGTGCCAGCAGCCCTCCCGGATACGAGCAGTACTTC. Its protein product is CASSPPGYEQYF.

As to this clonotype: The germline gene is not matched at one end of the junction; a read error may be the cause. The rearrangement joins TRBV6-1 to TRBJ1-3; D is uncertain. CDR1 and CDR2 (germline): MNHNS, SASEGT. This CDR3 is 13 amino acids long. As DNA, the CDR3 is TGTGCCAGCAGGGGTGGCGGTGGATACACCATATATTTT. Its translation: CASRGGGGYTIYF.

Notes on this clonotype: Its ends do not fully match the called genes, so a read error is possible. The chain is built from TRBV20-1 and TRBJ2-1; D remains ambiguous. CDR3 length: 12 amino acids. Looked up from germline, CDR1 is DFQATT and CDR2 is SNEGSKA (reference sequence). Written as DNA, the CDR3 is TGCAGTGCCGAGAGCTCAGGCAATAAGCAGTTCTTC. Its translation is CSAESSGNKQFF.

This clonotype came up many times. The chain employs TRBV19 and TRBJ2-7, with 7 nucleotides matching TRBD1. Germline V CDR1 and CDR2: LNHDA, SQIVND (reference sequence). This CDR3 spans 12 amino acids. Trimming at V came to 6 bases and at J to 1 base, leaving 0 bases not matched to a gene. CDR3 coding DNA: TGTGCCAGTAGGGGACAGTCCTACGAGCAGTACTTC. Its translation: CASRGQSYEQYF.

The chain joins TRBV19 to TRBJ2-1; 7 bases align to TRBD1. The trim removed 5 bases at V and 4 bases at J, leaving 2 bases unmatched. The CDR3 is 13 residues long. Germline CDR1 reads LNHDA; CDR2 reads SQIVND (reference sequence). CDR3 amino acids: CASSGQVYNEQFF. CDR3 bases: TGTGCCAGTAGTGGACAGGTTTACAATGAGCAGTTCTTC.

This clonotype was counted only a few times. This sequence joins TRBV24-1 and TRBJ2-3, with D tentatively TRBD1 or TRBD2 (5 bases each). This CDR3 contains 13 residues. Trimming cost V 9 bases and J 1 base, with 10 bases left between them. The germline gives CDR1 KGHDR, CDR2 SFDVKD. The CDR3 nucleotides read TGTGCCACCCGAGGGGACGGCACAGATACGCAGTATTTT. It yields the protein CATRGDGTDTQYF.

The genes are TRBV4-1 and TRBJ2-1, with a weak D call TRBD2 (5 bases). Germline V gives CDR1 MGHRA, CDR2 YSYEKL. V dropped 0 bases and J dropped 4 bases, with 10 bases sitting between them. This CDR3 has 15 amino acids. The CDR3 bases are TGCGCCAGCAGCCAAGAGCGCCTAGCTTACAATGAGCAGTTCTTC. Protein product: CASSQERLAYNEQFF.

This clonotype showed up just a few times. CDR3 sequence: CASVGSSSYNEQFF. CDR3 DNA: TGCGCCAGCGTCGGGTCGAGCTCCTACAATGAGCAGTTCTTC. The V gene is TRBV5-1, the J gene TRBJ2-1; D remains ambiguous. Trimming pared 7 bases from V and 0 bases from J, leaving 11 bases between. Germline CDR1 is SGHRS and CDR2 is YFSETQ. The CDR3 is 14 amino acids. The variable domain in full, with the rest retrieved from reference TRBV5-1 and TRBJ2-1, is KAGVTQTPRYLIKTRGQQVTLSCSPISGHRSVSWYQQTPGQGLQFLFEYFSETQRNKGNFPGRFSGRQFSNSRSEMNVSTLELGDSALYLCASVGSSSYNEQFFGPGTRLTVL.

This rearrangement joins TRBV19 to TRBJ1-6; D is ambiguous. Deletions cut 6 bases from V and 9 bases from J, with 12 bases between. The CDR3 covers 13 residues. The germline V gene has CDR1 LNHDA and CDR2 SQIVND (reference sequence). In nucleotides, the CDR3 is TGTGCCAGTAGCGGACTACGCGGTTCACCCCTCCACTTT. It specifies CASSGLRGSPLHF.

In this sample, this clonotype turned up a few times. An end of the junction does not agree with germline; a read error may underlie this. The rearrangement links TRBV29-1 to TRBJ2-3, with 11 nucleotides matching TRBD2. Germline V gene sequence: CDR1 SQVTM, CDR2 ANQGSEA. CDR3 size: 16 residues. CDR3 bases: TGCAGCGTGGAAGGGACTAGCGGCCCCCGGGAGGATACGCAGTATTTT. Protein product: CSVEGTSGPREDTQYF.

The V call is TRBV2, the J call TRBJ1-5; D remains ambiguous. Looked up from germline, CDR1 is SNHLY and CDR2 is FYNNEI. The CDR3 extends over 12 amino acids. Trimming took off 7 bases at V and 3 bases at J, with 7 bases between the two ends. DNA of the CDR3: TGTGCCAGCAAAACCCCCAATCAGCCCCAGCATTTT. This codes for CASKTPNQPQHF.

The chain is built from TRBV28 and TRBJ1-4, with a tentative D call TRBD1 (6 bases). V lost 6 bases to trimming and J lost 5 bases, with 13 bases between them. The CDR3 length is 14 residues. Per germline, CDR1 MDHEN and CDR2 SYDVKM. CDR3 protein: CASSQGHRNEKLFF. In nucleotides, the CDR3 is TGTGCCAGCAGCCAGGGGCACCGAAATGAAAAACTGTTTTTT.

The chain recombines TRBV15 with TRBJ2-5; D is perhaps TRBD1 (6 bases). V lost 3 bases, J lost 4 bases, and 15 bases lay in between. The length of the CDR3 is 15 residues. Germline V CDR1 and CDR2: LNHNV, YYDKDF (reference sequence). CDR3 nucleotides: TGTGCCACCAGCAGCTCCAGGGGCCTCGGAGAGACCCAGTACTTC. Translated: CATSSSRGLGETQYF.

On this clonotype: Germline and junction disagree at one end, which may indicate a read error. The CDR3 is CAGSLALGGYNEQFF. Here the CDR3 DNA reads TGTGCCGGCAGCCTAGCGCTAGGCGGTTACAATGAGCAGTTCTTC. The rearrangement links TRBV7-2 to TRBJ2-1, with D tentatively TRBD2 (6 bases). CDR3 length: 15 amino acids. Germline assignment: CDR1 SGHTA and CDR2 FQGNSA.

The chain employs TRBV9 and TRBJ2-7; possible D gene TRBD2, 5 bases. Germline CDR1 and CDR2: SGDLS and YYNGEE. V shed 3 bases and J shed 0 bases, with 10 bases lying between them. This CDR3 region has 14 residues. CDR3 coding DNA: TGTGCCAGCAGCGCCTGGGGAGACTCCTACGAGCAGTACTTC. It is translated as CASSAWGDSYEQYF.

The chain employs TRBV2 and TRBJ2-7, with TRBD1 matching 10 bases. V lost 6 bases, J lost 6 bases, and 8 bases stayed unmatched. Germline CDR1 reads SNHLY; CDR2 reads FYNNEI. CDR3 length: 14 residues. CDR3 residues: CASRRMTGGGEQYF. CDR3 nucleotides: TGTGCCAGCAGGAGGATGACAGGGGGCGGCGAGCAGTACTTC.

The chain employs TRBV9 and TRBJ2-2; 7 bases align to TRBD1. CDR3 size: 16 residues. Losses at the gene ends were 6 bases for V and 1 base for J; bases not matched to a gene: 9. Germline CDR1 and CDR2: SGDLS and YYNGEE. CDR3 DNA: TGTGCCAGCACCGAATCGGGACAGATGAACACCGGGGAGCTGTTTTTT. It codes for CASTESGQMNTGELFF.

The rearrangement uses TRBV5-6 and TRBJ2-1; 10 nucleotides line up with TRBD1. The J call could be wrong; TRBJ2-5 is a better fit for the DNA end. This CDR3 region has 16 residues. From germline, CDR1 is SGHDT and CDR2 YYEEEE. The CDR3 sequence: CASSLGGTGVAETQYF. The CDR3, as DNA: TGTGCCAGCAGCTTGGGGGGGACAGGGGTGGCGGAGACCCAGTACTTC.